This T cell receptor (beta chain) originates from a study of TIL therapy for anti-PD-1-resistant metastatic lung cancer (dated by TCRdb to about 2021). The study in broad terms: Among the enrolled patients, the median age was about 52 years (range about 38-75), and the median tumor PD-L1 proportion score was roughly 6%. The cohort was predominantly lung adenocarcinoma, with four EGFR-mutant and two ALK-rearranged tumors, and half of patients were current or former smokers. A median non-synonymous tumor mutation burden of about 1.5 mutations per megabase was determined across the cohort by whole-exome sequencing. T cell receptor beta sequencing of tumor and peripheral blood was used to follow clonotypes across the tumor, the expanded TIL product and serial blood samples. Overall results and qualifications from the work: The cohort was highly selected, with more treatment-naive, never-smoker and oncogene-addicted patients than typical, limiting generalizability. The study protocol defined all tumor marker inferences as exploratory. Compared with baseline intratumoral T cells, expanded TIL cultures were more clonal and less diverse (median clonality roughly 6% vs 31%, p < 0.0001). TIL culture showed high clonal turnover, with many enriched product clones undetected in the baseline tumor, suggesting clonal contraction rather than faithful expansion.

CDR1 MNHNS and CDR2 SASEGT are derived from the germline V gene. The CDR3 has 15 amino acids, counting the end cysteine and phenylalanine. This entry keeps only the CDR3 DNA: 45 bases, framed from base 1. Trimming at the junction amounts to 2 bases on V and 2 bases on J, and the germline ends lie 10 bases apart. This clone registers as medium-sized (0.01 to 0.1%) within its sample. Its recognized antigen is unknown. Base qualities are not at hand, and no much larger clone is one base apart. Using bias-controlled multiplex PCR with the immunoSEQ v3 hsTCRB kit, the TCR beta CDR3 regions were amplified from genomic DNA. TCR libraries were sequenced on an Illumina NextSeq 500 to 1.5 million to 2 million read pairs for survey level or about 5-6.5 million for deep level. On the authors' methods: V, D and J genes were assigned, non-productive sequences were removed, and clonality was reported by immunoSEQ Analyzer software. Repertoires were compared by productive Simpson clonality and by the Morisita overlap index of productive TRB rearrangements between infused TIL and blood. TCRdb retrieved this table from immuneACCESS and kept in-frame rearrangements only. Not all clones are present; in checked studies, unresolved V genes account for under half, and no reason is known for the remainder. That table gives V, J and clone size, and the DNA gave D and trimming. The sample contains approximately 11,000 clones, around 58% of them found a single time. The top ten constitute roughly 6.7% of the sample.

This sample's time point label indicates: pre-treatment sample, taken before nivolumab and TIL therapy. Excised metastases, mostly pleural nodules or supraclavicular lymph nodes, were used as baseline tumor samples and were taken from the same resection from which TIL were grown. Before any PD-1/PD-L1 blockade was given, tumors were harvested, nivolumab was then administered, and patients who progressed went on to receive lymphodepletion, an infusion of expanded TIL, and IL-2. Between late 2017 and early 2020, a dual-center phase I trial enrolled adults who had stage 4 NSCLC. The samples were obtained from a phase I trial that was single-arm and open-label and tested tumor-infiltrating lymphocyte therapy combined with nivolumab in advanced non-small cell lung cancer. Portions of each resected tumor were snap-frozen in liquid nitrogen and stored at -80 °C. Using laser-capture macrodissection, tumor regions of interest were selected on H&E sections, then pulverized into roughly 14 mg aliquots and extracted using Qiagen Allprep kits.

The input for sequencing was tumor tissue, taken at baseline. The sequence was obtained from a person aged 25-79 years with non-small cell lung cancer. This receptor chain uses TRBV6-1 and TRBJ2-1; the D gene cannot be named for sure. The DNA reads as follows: TGTGCCAGCAGTGAAATGGGGTACACCTACAATGAGCAGTTCTTC. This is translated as CASSEMGYTYNEQFF.